These 2 T cell receptor beta chains were sequenced from one sample in a study of blood T cells in healthy people across ages. Sample-barcoded 5' priming and a J-beta primer mix drove a second PCR of roughly 7 to 11 cycles. TCRdb re-derived calls from the 5' RACE reads in MiXCR, one entry per CDR3 protein. Altogether approximately 800,000 distinct CDR3 sequences are present, 20% to 30% being singletons, with the ten largest covering less than 3.5%. This same sample was also part of a study on T cells of mothers and their children.

The sequenced sample consisted of blood. The receptor set was obtained from a boy younger than 18 in good health.

This clonotype was found once. This chain joins TRBV6-1 and TRBJ1-2, with D possibly matching TRBD1 (6 bases). The CDR3 covers 13 residues. The V end lost 7 bases, the J end lost 10 bases, and 19 bases lay between the germline ends. The germline CDR1 and CDR2 sequences are MNHNS and SASEGT. CDR3 in amino acids: CASTRDTPVNYTF. CDR3 nucleotide sequence: TGTGCCAGCACCCGGGACACCCCAGTAAACTACACCTTC.

This chain links TRBV27 with TRBJ1-6; 10 nucleotides match TRBD1. The CDR3 is 14 residues long. The V and J ends lost 8 bases and 7 bases, in that order; junction bases with no gene match: 5. CDR1 MNHEY and CDR2 SMNVEV come from the germline V gene (reference sequence). The CDR3 DNA is TGTGCCAGCCGACAGGGGGCATGGAATTCACCCCTCCACTTT. Residues: CASRQGAWNSPLHF.